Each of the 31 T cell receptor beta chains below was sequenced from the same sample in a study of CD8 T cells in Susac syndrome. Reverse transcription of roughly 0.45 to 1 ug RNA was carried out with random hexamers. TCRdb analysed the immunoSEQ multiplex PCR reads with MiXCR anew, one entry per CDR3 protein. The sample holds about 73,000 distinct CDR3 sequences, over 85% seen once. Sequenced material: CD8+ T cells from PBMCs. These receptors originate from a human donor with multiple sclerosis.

The CDR3 region has the DNA TGCAGTGCTAGAGAGACAGGGTCCTACGAGCAGTACTTC. Amino acid sequence: CSARETGSYEQYF. The gene calls are TRBV20-1 and TRBJ2-7; 7 nucleotides line up with TRBD1. The CDR3 contains 13 residues. The J segment lost 1 base and the V segment lost 0 bases, leaving 0 bases of the junction unmatched. Germline loops: CDR1 DFQATT, CDR2 SNEGSKA (reference sequence).

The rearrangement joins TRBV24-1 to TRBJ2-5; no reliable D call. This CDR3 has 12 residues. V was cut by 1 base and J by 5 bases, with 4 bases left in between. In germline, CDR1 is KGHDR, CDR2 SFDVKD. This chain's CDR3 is CATSDFGETQYF. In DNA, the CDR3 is TGTGCCACCAGTGATTTCGGGGAGACCCAGTACTTC.

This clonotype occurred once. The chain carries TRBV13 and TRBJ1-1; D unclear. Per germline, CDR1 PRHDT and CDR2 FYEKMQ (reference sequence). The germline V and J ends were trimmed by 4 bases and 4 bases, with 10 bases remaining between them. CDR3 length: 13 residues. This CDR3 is CASSSGRITEAFF. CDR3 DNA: TGTGCCAGCAGCTCCGGCAGGATCACTGAAGCTTTCTTT.

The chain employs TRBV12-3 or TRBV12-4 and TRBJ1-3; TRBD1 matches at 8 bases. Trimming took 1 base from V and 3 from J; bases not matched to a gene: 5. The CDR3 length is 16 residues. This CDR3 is CASSLGGTGGGNTIYF. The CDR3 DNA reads TGTGCCAGCAGTTTAGGTGGGACAGGAGGTGGAAACACCATATATTTT.

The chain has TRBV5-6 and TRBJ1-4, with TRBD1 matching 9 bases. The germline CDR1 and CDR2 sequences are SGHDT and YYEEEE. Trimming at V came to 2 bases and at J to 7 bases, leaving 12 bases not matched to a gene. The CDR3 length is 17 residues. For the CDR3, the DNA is TGTGCCAGCAGCTTACTCACAGGGGGCGTATTTAGTGAAAAACTGTTTTTT. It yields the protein CASSLLTGGVFSEKLFF.

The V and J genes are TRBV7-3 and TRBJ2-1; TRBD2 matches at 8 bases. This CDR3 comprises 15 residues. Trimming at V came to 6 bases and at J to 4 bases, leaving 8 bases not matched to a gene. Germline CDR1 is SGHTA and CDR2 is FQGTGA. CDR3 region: CASSRGLGPYNEQFF. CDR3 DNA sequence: TGTGCCAGCAGTAGGGGACTAGGACCGTACAATGAGCAGTTCTTC.

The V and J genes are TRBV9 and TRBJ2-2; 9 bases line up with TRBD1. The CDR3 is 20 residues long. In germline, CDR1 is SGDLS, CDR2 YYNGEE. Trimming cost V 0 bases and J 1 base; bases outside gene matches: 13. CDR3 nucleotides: TGTGCCAGCAGCGTAGAACGTGGACAGGGGAGCGGTAGGAACACCGGGGAGCTGTTTTTT. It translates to CASSVERGQGSGRNTGELFF. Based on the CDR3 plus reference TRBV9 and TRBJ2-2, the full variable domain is DSGVTQTPKHLITATGQRVTLRCSPRSGDLSVYWYQQSLDQGLQFLIQYYNGEERAKGNILERFSAQQFPDLHSELNLSSLELGDSALYFCASSVERGQGSGRNTGELFFGEGSRLTVL.

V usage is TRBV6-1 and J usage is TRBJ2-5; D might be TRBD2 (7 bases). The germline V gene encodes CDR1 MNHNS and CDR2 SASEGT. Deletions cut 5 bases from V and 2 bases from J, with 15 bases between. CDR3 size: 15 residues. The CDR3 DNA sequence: TGTGCCAGCAGTCCCTGGGGGGGCCAACAAGAGACCCAGTACTTC. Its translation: CASSPWGGQQETQYF.

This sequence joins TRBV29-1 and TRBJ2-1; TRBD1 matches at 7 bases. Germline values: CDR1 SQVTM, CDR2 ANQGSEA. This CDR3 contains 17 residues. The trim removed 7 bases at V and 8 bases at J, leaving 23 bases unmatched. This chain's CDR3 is CSALNRDTGAARDEQFF. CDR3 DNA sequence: TGCAGCGCCCTTAACCGGGATACAGGGGCGGCAAGAGATGAGCAGTTCTTC.

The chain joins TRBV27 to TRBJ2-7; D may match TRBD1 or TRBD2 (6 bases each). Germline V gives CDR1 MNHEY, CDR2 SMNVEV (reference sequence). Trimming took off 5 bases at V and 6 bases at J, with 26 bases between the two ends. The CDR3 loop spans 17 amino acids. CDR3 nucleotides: TGTGCCAGCAGTCCCATAGCCGGGGGCGTGATGGGGGGCGAGCAGTACTTC. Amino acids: CASSPIAGGVMGGEQYF.

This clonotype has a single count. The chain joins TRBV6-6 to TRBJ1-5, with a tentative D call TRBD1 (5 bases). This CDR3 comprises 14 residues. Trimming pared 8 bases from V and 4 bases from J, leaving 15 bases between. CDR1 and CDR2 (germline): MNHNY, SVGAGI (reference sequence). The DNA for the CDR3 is TGTGCCAGCGTCTCAGACAGACGAAATCAGCCCCAGCATTTT. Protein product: CASVSDRRNQPQHF.

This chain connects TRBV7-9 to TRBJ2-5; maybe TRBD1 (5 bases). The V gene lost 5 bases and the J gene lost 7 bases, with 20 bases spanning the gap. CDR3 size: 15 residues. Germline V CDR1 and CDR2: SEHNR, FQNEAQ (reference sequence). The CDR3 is CASSPDADGHGTQYF. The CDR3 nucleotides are TGTGCCAGCAGCCCCGACGCCGACGGACATGGGACCCAGTACTTC.

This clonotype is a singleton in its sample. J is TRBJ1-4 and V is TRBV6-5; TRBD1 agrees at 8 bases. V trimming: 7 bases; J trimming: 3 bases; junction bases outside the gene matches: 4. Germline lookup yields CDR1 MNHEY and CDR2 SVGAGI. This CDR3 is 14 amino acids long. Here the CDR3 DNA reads TGTGCCAGCAACCCAGGGGGCTCTAATGAAAAACTGTTTTTT. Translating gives CASNPGGSNEKLFF.

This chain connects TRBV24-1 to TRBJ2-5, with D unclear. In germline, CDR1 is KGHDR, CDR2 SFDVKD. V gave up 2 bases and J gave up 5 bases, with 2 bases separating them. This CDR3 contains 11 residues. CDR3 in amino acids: CATSDYETQYF. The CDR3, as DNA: TGTGCCACCAGTGATTATGAGACCCAGTACTTC.

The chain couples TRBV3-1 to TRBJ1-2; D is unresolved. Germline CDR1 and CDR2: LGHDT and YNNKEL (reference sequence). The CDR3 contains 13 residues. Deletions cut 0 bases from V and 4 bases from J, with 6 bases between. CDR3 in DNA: TGTGCCAGCAGCCAAGATAACAGCTATGGCTACACCTTC. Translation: CASSQDNSYGYTF.

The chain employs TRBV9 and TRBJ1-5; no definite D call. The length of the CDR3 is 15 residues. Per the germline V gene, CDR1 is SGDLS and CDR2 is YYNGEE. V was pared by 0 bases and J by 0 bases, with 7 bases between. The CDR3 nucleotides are TGTGCCAGCAGCGTAGGAGATGGTAGCAATCAGCCCCAGCATTTT. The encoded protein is CASSVGDGSNQPQHF.

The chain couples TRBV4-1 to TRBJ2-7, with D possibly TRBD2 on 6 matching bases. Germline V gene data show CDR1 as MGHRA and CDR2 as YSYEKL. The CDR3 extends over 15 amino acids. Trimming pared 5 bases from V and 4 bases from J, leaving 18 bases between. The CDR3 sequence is CASSAPAGTGYEQYF. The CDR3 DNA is TGCGCCAGCAGCGCCCCTGCCGGGACTGGGTACGAGCAGTACTTC.

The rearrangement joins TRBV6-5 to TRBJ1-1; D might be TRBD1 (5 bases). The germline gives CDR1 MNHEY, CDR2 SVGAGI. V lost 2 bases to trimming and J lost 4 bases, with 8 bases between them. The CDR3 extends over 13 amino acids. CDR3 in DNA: TGTGCCAGCAGTTACGTTGGGGCCACTGAAGCTTTCTTT. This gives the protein CASSYVGATEAFF.

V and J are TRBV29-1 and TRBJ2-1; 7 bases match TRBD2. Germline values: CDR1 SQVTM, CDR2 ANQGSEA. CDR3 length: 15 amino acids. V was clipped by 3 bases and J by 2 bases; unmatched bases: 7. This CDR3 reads CSVDKRERTYNEQFF. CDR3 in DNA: TGCAGCGTTGATAAGCGGGAAAGGACCTACAATGAGCAGTTCTTC.

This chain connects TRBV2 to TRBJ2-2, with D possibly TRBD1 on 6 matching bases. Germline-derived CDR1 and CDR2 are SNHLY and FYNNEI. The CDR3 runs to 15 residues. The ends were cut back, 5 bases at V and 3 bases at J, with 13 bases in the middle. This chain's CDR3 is CASSSTGTDTGELFF. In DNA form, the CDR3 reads TGTGCCAGCAGTAGCACAGGGACGGACACCGGGGAGCTGTTTTTT.

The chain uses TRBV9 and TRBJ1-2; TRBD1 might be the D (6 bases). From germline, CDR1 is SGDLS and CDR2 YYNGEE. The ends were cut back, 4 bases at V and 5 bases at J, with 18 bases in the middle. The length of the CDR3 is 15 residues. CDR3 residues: CASSPGGGGRYGYTF. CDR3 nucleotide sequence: TGTGCCAGCAGCCCAGGAGGAGGGGGGCGGTATGGCTACACCTTC.

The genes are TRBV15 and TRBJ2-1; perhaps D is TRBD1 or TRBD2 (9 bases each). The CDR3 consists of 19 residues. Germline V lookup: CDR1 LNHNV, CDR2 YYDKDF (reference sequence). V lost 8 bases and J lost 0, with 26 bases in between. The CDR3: CATWGGRGTGISSYNEQFF. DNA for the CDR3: TGTGCCACCTGGGGCGGGAGGGGGACAGGGATAAGCTCCTACAATGAGCAGTTCTTC.

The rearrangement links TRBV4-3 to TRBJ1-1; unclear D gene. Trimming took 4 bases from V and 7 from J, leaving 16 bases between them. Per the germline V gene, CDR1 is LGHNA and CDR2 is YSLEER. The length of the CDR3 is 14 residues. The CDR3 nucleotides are TGCGCCAGCAGCCCAAGTTCGGGGATAGGTGAAGCTTTCTTT. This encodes CASSPSSGIGEAFF.

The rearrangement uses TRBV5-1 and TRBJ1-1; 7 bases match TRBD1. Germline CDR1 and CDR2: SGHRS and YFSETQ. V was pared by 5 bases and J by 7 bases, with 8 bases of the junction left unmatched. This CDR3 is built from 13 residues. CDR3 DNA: TGCGCCAGCAGAGAAGGGGGCGGGGGTGAAGCTTTCTTT. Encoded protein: CASREGGGGEAFF.

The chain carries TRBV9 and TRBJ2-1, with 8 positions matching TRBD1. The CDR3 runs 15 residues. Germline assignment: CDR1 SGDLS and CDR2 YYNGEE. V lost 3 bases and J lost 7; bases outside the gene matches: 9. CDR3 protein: CASSARDRWENEQFF. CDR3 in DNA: TGTGCCAGCAGCGCACGGGACAGGTGGGAGAATGAGCAGTTCTTC. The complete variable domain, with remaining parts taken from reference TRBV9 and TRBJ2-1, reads DSGVTQTPKHLITATGQRVTLRCSPRSGDLSVYWYQQSLDQGLQFLIQYYNGEERAKGNILERFSAQQFPDLHSELNLSSLELGDSALYFCASSARDRWENEQFFGPGTRLTVL.

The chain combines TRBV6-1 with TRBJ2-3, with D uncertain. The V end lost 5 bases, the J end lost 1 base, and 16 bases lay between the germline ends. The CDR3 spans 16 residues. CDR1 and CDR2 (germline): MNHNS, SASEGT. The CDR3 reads CASSPLAFLRTDTQYF. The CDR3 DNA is TGTGCCAGCAGTCCGCTCGCGTTTCTACGCACAGATACGCAGTATTTT.

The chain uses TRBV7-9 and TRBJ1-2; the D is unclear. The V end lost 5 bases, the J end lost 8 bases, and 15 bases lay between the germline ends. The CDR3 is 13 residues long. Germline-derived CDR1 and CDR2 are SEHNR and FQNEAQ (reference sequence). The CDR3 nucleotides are TGTGCCAGCAGCCCCCTTATGCTGGGAGGCTACACCTTC. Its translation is CASSPLMLGGYTF.

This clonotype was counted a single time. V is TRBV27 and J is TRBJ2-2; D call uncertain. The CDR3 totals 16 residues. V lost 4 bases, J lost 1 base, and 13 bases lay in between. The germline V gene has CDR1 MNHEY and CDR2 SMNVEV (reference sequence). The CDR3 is CASSSPLDLNTGELFF. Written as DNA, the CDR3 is TGTGCCAGCAGTTCCCCGCTCGACCTGAACACCGGGGAGCTGTTTTTT.

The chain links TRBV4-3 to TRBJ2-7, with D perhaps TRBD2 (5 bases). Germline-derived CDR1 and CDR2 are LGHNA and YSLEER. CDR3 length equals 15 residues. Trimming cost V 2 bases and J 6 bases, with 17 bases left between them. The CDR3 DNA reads TGCGCCAGCAGCCAACCCCGGCGGGCGGAGGCCGAGCAGTACTTC. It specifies CASSQPRRAEAEQYF.

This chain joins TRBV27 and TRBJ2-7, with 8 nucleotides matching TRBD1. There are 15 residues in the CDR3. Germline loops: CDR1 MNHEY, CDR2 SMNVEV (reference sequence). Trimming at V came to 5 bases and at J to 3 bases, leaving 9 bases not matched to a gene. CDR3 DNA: TGTGCCAGCAGTCCCGGGACAGGTCAGTACTACGAGCAGTACTTC. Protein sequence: CASSPGTGQYYEQYF.

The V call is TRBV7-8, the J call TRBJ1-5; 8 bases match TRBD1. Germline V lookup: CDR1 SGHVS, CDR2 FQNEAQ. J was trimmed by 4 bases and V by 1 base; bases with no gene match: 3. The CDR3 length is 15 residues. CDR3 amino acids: CASSLGTGPNQPQHF. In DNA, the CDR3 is TGTGCCAGCAGCTTAGGGACAGGGCCAAATCAGCCCCAGCATTTT.